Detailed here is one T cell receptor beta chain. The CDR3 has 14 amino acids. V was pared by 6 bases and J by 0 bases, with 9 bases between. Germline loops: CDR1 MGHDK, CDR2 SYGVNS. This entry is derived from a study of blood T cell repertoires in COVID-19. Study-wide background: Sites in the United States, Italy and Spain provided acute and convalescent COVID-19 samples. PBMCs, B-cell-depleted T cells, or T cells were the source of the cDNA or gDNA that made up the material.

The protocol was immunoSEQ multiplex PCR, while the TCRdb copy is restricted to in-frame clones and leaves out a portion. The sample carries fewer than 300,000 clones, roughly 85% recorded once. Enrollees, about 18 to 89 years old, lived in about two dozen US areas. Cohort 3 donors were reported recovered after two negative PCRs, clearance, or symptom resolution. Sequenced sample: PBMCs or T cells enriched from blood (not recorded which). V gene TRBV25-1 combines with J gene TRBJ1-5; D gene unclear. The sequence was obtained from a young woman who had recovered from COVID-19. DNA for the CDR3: TGTGCCAGCAGCCGACGGGATAGCAATCAGCCCCAGCATTTT. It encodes CASSRRDSNQPQHF. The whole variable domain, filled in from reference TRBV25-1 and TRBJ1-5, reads EADIYQTPRYLVIGTGKKITLECSQTMGHDKMYWYQQDPGMELHLIHYSYGVNSTEKGDLSSESTVSRIRTEHFPLTLESARPSHTSQYLCASSRRDSNQPQHFGDGTRLSIL.